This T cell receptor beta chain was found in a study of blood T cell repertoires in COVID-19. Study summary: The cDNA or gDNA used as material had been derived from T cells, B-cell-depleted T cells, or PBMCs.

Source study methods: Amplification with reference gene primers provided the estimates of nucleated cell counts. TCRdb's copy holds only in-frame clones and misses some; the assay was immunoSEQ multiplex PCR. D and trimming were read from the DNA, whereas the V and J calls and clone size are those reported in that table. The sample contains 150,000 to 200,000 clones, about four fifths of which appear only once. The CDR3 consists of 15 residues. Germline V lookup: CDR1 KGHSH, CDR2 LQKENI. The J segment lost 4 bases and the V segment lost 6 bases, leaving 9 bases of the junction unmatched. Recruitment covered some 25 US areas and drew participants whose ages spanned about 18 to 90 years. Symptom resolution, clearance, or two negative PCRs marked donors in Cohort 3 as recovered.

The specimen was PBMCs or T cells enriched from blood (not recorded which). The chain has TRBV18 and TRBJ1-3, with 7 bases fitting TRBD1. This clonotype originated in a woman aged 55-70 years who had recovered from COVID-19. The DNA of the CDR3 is TGTGCCAGCTCCCCGCCGAAGGGGGCAGGAAACACCATATATTTT. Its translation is CASSPPKGAGNTIYF.